Following are 29 T cell receptor beta chains from one sample sequenced in a study of naive and memory T cell subsets. The beta constant-region primer was an equimolar mix of two oligonucleotides covering TRBC1 and TRBC2. Nested alpha and beta constant-region primers with the SP2 primer drove four PCR rounds on ligated cDNA. TCRdb recomputed calls from the UMI-ligation and nested PCR reads with MiXCR, one row per CDR3 protein. The sample includes some 30,000 distinct CDR3 sequences, roughly 18% of them seen just once. Sequenced sample: effector memory CD4+ T cells from blood. Regarding subset: effector memory, CD45RA- CD27-. Every receptor here comes from a human donor in good health.

This clonotype turned up a few times. V is TRBV25-1 and J is TRBJ2-1, with D perhaps matching TRBD1 (6 bases). The CDR3 consists of 14 residues. With 1 base removed from V and 8 bases from J, the gap between germline ends came to 12 bases. The germline V gene has CDR1 MGHDK and CDR2 SYGVNS. Written as DNA, the CDR3 is TGTGCCAGCAGTGAATGGTCCAGGGGAGATGAGCAGTTCTTC. Translation gives CASSEWSRGDEQFF.

The chain links TRBV6-5 to TRBJ2-5; 7 bases map to TRBD2. Per germline, CDR1 MNHEY and CDR2 SVGAGI. V was pared by 5 bases and J by 3 bases, with 15 bases of the junction left unmatched. The CDR3 runs 17 residues. DNA for the CDR3: TGTGCCAGCAGTAAGACGGTCGGGATAGCGGGCAAAGAGACCCAGTACTTC. It yields the protein CASSKTVGIAGKETQYF.

The rearrangement joins TRBV28 to TRBJ1-5; weak D call: TRBD1 (5 bases). V lost 1 base and J 5 bases, leaving 12 bases between the germline ends. The germline CDR1 and CDR2 sequences are MDHEN and SYDVKM. The CDR3 spans 15 residues. The CDR3, as DNA: TGTGCCAGCAGTTTATTTTTGGCAGGGCATCAGCCCCAGCATTTT. Translated: CASSLFLAGHQPQHF.

J is TRBJ1-5 and V is TRBV20-1, with 8 bases aligning to TRBD1. CDR1 DFQATT and CDR2 SNEGSKA come from the germline V gene (reference sequence). This CDR3 comprises 15 residues. V dropped 4 bases and J dropped 6; count of bases not matched to a gene: 11. CDR3 nucleotide sequence: TGCAGTGCTAACCCCGGGACAGGTCTTAGTCAGCCCCAGCATTTT. The encoded protein is CSANPGTGLSQPQHF.

The chain couples TRBV7-9 to TRBJ1-6; D may be TRBD1 (5 bases). CDR3 size: 15 residues. V lost 4 bases to trimming and J lost 10 bases, with 17 bases between them. The germline V gene has CDR1 SEHNR and CDR2 FQNEAQ (reference sequence). CDR3 sequence reads: CASSSGGEGWSPLHF. As DNA, the CDR3 is TGTGCCAGCAGCTCCGGGGGGGAGGGTTGGTCACCCCTCCACTTT.

This rearrangement joins TRBV18 to TRBJ1-2; maybe TRBD1 (5 bases). This CDR3 is 14 amino acids long. In germline, CDR1 is KGHSH, CDR2 LQKENI. V lost 10 bases to trimming and J lost 2 bases, with 17 bases between them. Here the CDR3 reads CATTTTGGNYGYTF. The CDR3 region has the DNA TGTGCCACCACGACAACGGGGGGGAACTATGGCTACACCTTC.

To note about this clonotype: A much larger clone lies one base from this, so it may be a read error. The J gene is TRBJ1-5, the V gene TRBV3-1; weak D call: TRBD1 (5 bases). The CDR3 has 15 residues. Trimming removed 0 bases at V and 7 bases at J, with 13 bases between. The germline V gene has CDR1 LGHDT and CDR2 YNNKEL (reference sequence). The CDR3 is CASSQEVATDQPQHF. The CDR3 region has the DNA TGTGCCAGCAGCCAAGAGGTTGCGACAGACCAGCCCCAGCATTTT. The full variable domain, completed using reference TRBV3-1 and TRBJ1-5, is DTAVSQTPKYLVTQMGNDKSIKCEQNLGHDTMYWYKQDSKKFLKIMFSYNNKELIINETVPNRFSPKSPDKAHLNLHINSLELGDSAVYFCASSQEVATDQPQHFGDGTRLSIL.

The gene calls are TRBV4-1 and TRBJ1-2; D is ambiguous. The CDR3 is 15 amino acids. Looked up from germline, CDR1 is MGHRA and CDR2 is YSYEKL. V lost 1 base and J 1 base, leaving 10 bases between the germline ends. Here the CDR3 reads CASSQVNSNNYGYTF. CDR3 coding DNA: TGCGCCAGCAGCCAAGTTAACTCGAATAACTATGGCTACACCTTC.

The V call is TRBV5-6, the J call TRBJ1-1, with 8 bases matching TRBD1. The CDR3 sequence is 14 residues long. The germline gives CDR1 SGHDT, CDR2 YYEEEE. J gave up 2 bases and V 4 bases, and 4 bases lay outside the gene matches. CDR3 sequence: CASSPTGVNTEAFF. The CDR3 coding sequence is TGTGCCAGCAGCCCGACAGGGGTTAACACTGAAGCTTTCTTT.

The gene calls are TRBV24-1 and TRBJ2-1; D uncertain. CDR3 size: 16 residues. Germline V gene lookup returns CDR1 KGHDR and CDR2 SFDVKD. Trimming shortened V by 4 bases and J by 5 bases, and 17 bases separated the two germline ends. DNA of the CDR3: TGTGCCACCAGTGACCAACACATCCTGGGCCACAATGAGCAGTTCTTC. Protein: CATSDQHILGHNEQFF.

The V gene is TRBV5-1, the J gene TRBJ2-7; the D call may be TRBD1 or TRBD2 (6 bases each). The V end lost 0 bases, the J end lost 3 bases, and 7 bases lay between the germline ends. The CDR3 has 13 amino acids. The V gene's germline CDR1 is SGHRS and CDR2 YFSETQ. This CDR3 is CASSLEGGYEQYF. The CDR3 region has the DNA TGCGCCAGCAGCTTGGAGGGGGGCTACGAGCAGTACTTC.

This clonotype was observed a few times. The J gene is TRBJ2-3, the V gene TRBV20-1; perhaps D is TRBD1 or TRBD2 (6 bases each). Trimming took 1 base from V and 0 from J, leaving 17 bases between them. Looked up from germline, CDR1 is DFQATT and CDR2 is SNEGSKA (reference sequence). The CDR3 is 17 residues long. CDR3 nucleotides: TGCAGTGCTAGAGGGACTGGGGGGCTCCAGAGCACAGATACGCAGTATTTT. The encoded protein is CSARGTGGLQSTDTQYF.

This clonotype was seen more than once but under ten times. The rearrangement joins TRBV7-8 to TRBJ1-2; maybe TRBD1 (6 bases). V dropped 5 bases and J dropped 5 bases, with 18 bases sitting between them. CDR1 and CDR2 (germline): SGHVS, FQNEAQ. This CDR3 has 15 residues. CDR3: CASSTGTQNSYGYTF. The CDR3 DNA follows: TGTGCCAGCAGCACCGGGACACAGAACTCTTATGGCTACACCTTC.

V and J are TRBV20-1 and TRBJ2-5, with D maybe TRBD1 (5 bases). V was pared by 0 bases and J by 1 base, with 12 bases between. This CDR3 is built from 15 residues. Germline CDR1 and CDR2: DFQATT and SNEGSKA (reference sequence). CDR3 loop: CSARDQGGGQETQYF. The CDR3 nucleotides read TGCAGTGCTAGAGATCAGGGTGGTGGCCAAGAGACCCAGTACTTC.

This clonotype has a count of ten or more. The rearrangement joins TRBV7-9 to TRBJ2-1; 8 positions agree with TRBD2. V was pared by 3 bases and J by 9 bases, with 13 bases of the junction left unmatched. Germline CDR1 and CDR2: SEHNR and FQNEAQ (reference sequence). The CDR3 consists of 16 residues. In DNA, the CDR3 is TGTGCCAGCAGCTTCGTTCCGGGACTAGTCGTCGGTGAGCAGTTCTTC. Translation gives CASSFVPGLVVGEQFF.

This clonotype came up many times. The V and J genes are TRBV7-2 and TRBJ1-5; D is uncertain. The CDR3 contains 14 residues. Trimming left V 1 base short and J 3 bases short, with 7 bases between. Germline loops: CDR1 SGHTA, CDR2 FQGNSA. The CDR3 sequence is CASSLGIPNQPQHF. DNA of the CDR3: TGTGCCAGCAGCTTAGGGATCCCCAATCAGCCCCAGCATTTT.

At least ten counts were recorded for this clonotype. V gene TRBV10-3 combines with J gene TRBJ2-1; a possible D gene is TRBD1 (6 bases). Trimming took off 6 bases at V and 8 bases at J, with 20 bases between the two ends. Germline values: CDR1 ENHRY, CDR2 SYGVKD. This CDR3 comprises 15 residues. This CDR3 reads CAISQAKRQVDEQFF. CDR3 nucleotides: TGTGCCATCAGCCAAGCGAAGAGACAGGTCGATGAGCAGTTCTTC.

This sequence joins TRBV5-8 and TRBJ2-7; tentatively, D is TRBD1 (7 bases). The CDR3 totals 15 residues. Trimming took off 2 bases at V and 1 base at J, with 13 bases between the two ends. In germline, CDR1 is SGHTS, CDR2 YDEGEE. DNA of the CDR3: TGTGCCAGCAGCTTTGGCGGGGACAGATCCTACGAGCAGTACTTC. It encodes CASSFGGDRSYEQYF.

This clonotype is classed as medium-sized. The rearrangement joins TRBV10-3 to TRBJ2-1; 15 bases line up with TRBD2. Germline V CDR1 and CDR2: ENHRY, SYGVKD. The CDR3 has 18 residues. V was pared by 5 bases and J by 2 bases, with 7 bases of the junction left unmatched. DNA of the CDR3: TGTGCCATCAGTCAACCAGGGACTAGCGGGAGGACCTACAATGAGCAGTTCTTC. Protein: CAISQPGTSGRTYNEQFF.

In this sample, this clonotype turned up a few times. This sequence joins TRBV16 and TRBJ2-7, with 9 bases aligning to TRBD1. The CDR3 extends over 17 amino acids. The ends lost 0 bases at V and 2 bases at J; junction bases unmatched: 8. Germline V gene lookup returns CDR1 KGHSY and CDR2 FQNENV. The CDR3 DNA reads TGTGCCAGCAGCCAATCTCTGTGGACAGGGGTTCCCTACGAGCAGTACTTC. Translation: CASSQSLWTGVPYEQYF.

This clonotype appeared many times. The CDR3 region has the DNA TGTGCCAGCAGTACCGACAGGGATACGTTCGGCTACACCTTC. This codes for CASSTDRDTFGYTF. V gene TRBV2 combines with J gene TRBJ1-2; 7 positions agree with TRBD1. This CDR3 is built from 14 residues. The J segment lost 8 bases and the V segment lost 5 bases, leaving 11 bases of the junction unmatched. From germline, CDR1 is SNHLY and CDR2 FYNNEI. Drawing the rest from reference TRBV2 and TRBJ1-2, the complete variable domain is EPEVTQTPSHQVTQMGQEVILRCVPISNHLYFYWYRQILGQKVEFLVSFYNNEISEKSEIFDDQFSVERPDGSNFTLKIRSTKLEDSAMYFCASSTDRDTFGYTFGSGTRLTVV.

This clonotype appeared many times. This chain links TRBV10-3 with TRBJ2-7; no reliable D call. CDR3 length equals 12 residues. Germline V gene lookup returns CDR1 ENHRY and CDR2 SYGVKD. V lost 2 bases to trimming and J lost 1 base, with 3 bases between them. The CDR3 sequence is CAISEGSYEQYF. In DNA form, the CDR3 reads TGTGCCATCAGTGAGGGTTCCTACGAGCAGTACTTC.

This clonotype was counted only a few times. The chain links TRBV18 to TRBJ1-4; 9 bases line up with TRBD1. V was clipped by 2 bases and J by 7 bases; unmatched bases: 5. The V gene's germline CDR1 is KGHSH and CDR2 LQKENI. CDR3 length: 15 residues. CDR3 amino acids: CASSPLQGAFEKLFF. In nucleotides, the CDR3 is TGTGCCAGCTCACCATTACAGGGGGCGTTTGAAAAACTGTTTTTT.

This sequence joins TRBV30 and TRBJ1-4; unclear D gene. CDR1 is GTSNPN, CDR2 SVGIG, per germline (reference sequence). The CDR3 sequence is 11 residues long. V was cut by 1 base and J by 7 bases, with 4 bases left in between. CDR3 sequence: CAWSASEKLFF. For the CDR3, the DNA is TGTGCCTGGAGTGCCTCTGAAAAACTGTTTTTT.

This chain connects TRBV2 to TRBJ2-1; 12 nucleotides match TRBD1. The CDR3 is made up of 18 amino acids. Trimming removed 2 bases from V and 7 bases from J; junction bases left unmatched: 12. The germline CDR1 and CDR2 sequences are SNHLY and FYNNEI. CDR3 loop: CASSESSPGQGARNEQFF. CDR3 DNA sequence: TGTGCCAGCAGTGAATCTTCACCGGGACAGGGGGCGAGGAATGAGCAGTTCTTC.

The CDR3 nucleotides read TGTGCCAGCAGTTTAGACGTAGCGCAAGAACGATACGAGCAGTACTTC. This sequence encodes CASSLDVAQERYEQYF. V and J are TRBV28 and TRBJ2-7, with D maybe TRBD2 (5 bases). The CDR3 sequence is 16 residues long. V lost 2 bases to trimming and J lost 4 bases, with 18 bases between them. Per the germline V gene, CDR1 is MDHEN and CDR2 is SYDVKM. Together with reference TRBV28 and TRBJ2-7, the CDR3 gives the full variable domain: DVKVTQSSRYLVKRTGEKVFLECVQDMDHENMFWYRQDPGLGLRLIYFSYDVKMKEKGDIPEGYSVSREKKERFSLILESASTNQTSMYLCASSLDVAQERYEQYFGPGTRLTVT.

In the case of this clonotype: This may be a read error, as it is one base from a much larger clone. This rearrangement joins TRBV28 to TRBJ1-4, with no clear D. This CDR3 has 13 residues. Germline-derived CDR1 and CDR2 are MDHEN and SYDVKM. The CDR3 DNA follows: TGTGACACCAAACGGGTAGATCTTGAAAAACTGTTTTTT. It is translated as CDTKRVDLEKLFF.

This clonotype was picked up many times. CDR3 bases: TGTGCCAGCAGGGGCGGCGGGAGAGCCGCAGATACGCAGTATTTT. It yields the protein CASRGGGRAADTQYF. V usage is TRBV7-2 and J usage is TRBJ2-3; TRBD2 matches at 7 bases. V shed 6 bases, J shed 4 bases, and the junction held 10 bases outside the gene matches. Germline V gene sequence: CDR1 SGHTA, CDR2 FQGNSA. The CDR3 contains 15 residues.

This clonotype is labeled medium-sized. This chain uses TRBV2 with TRBJ1-2; D possibly corresponds to TRBD1 (6 bases). Germline V gene data show CDR1 as SNHLY and CDR2 as FYNNEI. V dropped 7 bases and J dropped 8 bases, with 14 bases sitting between them. This CDR3 region has 12 residues. The DNA of the CDR3 is TGTGCCAGCAAGGGGGACGGGGAAGGCTACACCTTC. Protein product: CASKGDGEGYTF.